There are a few counts of the clone carrying this TCR beta chain. TCRdb fed the PCR reads into MiXCR, producing one record per CDR3 protein. The data contain about 510,000 distinct CDR3 sequences, less than 30% of them seen just once; the ten biggest clones take up roughly 0.77%. The V end lost 0 bases, the J end lost 2 bases, and 11 bases lay between the germline ends. CDR3 length: 16 amino acids. Germline assignment: CDR1 LGHNA and CDR2 YSLEER. This sample stems from a study of molecular identifiers for immune sequencing clone quantification. The V call is TRBV4-3, the J call TRBJ2-1; tentatively, D is TRBD1 (5 bases). The specimen sequenced was naive CD8+ T cells from blood, with Jurkat cell RNA spiked in. Regarding subset: FACS-sorted CD8+CD4-CCR7+CD45RA+ naive T cells. This receptor was identified in a human donor in good health. Some libraries in this study had Jurkat cell RNA spiked in. CDR3 loop: CASSQDWQGPYNEQFF. The CDR3 DNA follows: TGCGCCAGCAGCCAAGATTGGCAGGGTCCCTACAATGAGCAGTTCTTC.